This T cell receptor beta chain originates from a study of T cell responses to AZD1222 COVID-19 vaccine. This clone was recorded once. Germline V lookup: CDR1 MDHEN, CDR2 SYDVKM. The CDR3 consists of 13 residues. V trimming: 8 bases; J trimming: 3 bases; junction bases outside the gene matches: 4. Assay used: immunoSEQ multiplex PCR; TCRdb lists only in-frame clones, some missing. This sample has tens of thousands of clones; about 91% occur once, and the top ten carry approximately 5.2%. The chain recombines TRBV28 with TRBJ1-5; 7 bases are shared with TRBD1. This receptor was identified in an adult in good health. The specimen comprised peripheral blood, sampled on day 0 of AZD1222 vaccination. CDR3 sequence: CASGDSLNQPQHF. The DNA for the CDR3 is TGTGCCAGCGGGGACAGCCTCAATCAGCCCCAGCATTTT.